This T cell receptor beta chain was retrieved from a study of chemoradiotherapy in HPV16-positive cancers. Study information: Candidate HPV-specific T-cell clones and common TCR motifs came from functional assays in two HPV16-positive patients.

General study findings and limits: Functional assays defining HPV-specific T cells used only two HPV16-positive patients. Candidate HPV-specific clones and E7-related TCR motifs grew in tumor during treatment. For HPV16-positive patients, expanding HPV-responsive T cells associated with longer recurrence-free survival.

Clones were read by immunoSEQ multiplex PCR, and TCRdb kept only the in-frame ones, dropping some. Among several thousand clones listed, under 85% were seen once. V gave up 4 bases and J gave up 6 bases, with 19 bases separating them. The germline V gene has CDR1 SGHKS and CDR2 YYEKEE (reference sequence). The CDR3 has 15 residues. About this clone itself: Its cognate antigen is unknown.

The chain employs TRBV5-5 and TRBJ1-2; D is ambiguous. The receptor's source is a human donor with HPV-associated anogenital cancer. The starting material was tumor tissue, obtained from a patient who underwent chemoradiotherapy. In DNA form, the CDR3 reads TGTGCCAGCAGCGGCTCCGGTTTTTCTATACATGGCTACACCTTC. Translation: CASSGSGFSIHGYTF.